This T cell receptor (beta chain) emerged from a study of blood T cell repertoires in COVID-19. Study summary: From T cells, B-cell-depleted T cells, or PBMCs came the material, which was cDNA or gDNA.

The CDR3 is made up of 16 amino acids. Per germline, CDR1 SEHNR and CDR2 FQNEAQ (reference sequence). Trimming took 5 bases from V and 6 from J; bases not matched to a gene: 9. Per the study methods: Reference gene primer amplification gave estimated nucleated cell counts. Using immunoSEQ multiplex PCR, the repertoire was profiled, and TCRdb retains in-frame clones only, with some absent. The V and J calls and the clone size are those of that table, but D and trimming were determined from the DNA. The sample shows a few hundred thousand clones, roughly 86% of them seen only once. Self-reported history from a screening survey and questionnaire set each donor's cohort. Participants classified as exposed had met a COVID-19 case within 2 weeks before study entry.

This sequence joins TRBV7-9 and TRBJ2-1, with TRBD2 matching over 11 bases. Material for sequencing was PBMCs or T cells enriched from blood (not recorded which). The TCR was taken from a woman aged 30 to 39 who had been exposed to COVID-19. The CDR3 reads CASSRKTSGRFNEQFF. The CDR3 DNA reads TGTGCCAGCAGCCGGAAAACTAGCGGGAGATTCAATGAGCAGTTCTTC.